This TCR beta chain was sequenced during a study of blood T cell repertoires in COVID-19. Overall study: Material from acute and convalescent COVID-19 was sourced from the United States, Italy and Spain.

Profiled with immunoSEQ multiplex PCR; TCRdb holds only in-frame clones, not every one. The sample shows fewer than 250,000 clones, about 86% of them seen only once. V lost 2 bases to trimming and J lost 0 bases, with 17 bases between them. The CDR3 loop spans 17 amino acids. Germline CDR1 MNHEY, CDR2 SMNVEV (reference sequence). The chain carries TRBV27 and TRBJ2-7; TRBD1 is a possible D gene (6 bases). The clonotype was recovered from a woman in her forties or fifties with acute or convalescent COVID-19. Specimen: peripheral blood. The CDR3 loop is CASSLKLGHLNSYEQYF. The CDR3 region has the DNA TGTGCCAGCAGTTTAAAGTTGGGACACCTAAACTCCTACGAGCAGTACTTC.